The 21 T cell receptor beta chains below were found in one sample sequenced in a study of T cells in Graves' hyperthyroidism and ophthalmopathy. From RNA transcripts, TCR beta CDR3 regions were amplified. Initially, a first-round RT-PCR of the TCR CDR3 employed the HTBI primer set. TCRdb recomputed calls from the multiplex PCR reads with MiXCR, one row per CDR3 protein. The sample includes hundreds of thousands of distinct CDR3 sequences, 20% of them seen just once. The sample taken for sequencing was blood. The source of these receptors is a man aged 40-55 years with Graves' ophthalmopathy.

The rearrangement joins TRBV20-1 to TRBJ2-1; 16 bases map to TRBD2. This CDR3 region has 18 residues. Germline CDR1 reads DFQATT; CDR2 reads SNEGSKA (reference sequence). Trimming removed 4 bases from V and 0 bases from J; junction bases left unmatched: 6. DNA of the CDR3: TGCAGTGCTATCGGGGGACTAGCGGGAGGGAGCTCCTACAATGAGCAGTTCTTC. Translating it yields CSAIGGLAGGSSYNEQFF.

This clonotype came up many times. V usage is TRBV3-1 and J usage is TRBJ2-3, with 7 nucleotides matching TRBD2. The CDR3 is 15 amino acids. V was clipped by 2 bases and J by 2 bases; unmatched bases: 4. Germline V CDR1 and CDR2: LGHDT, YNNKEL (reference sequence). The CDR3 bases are TGTGCCAGCAGCCAACGGGAGGCCCTCACAGATACGCAGTATTTT. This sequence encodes CASSQREALTDTQYF.

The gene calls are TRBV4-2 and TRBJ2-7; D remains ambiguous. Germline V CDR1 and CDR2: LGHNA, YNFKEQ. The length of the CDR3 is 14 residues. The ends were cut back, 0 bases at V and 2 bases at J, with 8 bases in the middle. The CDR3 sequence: CASSQDGLAYEQYF. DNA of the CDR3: TGTGCCAGCAGCCAAGATGGGCTAGCCTACGAGCAGTACTTC.

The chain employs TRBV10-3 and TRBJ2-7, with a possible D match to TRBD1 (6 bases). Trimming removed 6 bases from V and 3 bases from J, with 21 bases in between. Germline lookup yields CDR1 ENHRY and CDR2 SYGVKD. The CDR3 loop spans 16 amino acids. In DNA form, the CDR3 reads TGTGCCATCAGCTTGGGGGCAGGGCCCTCGGGCTACGAGCAGTACTTC. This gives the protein CAISLGAGPSGYEQYF.

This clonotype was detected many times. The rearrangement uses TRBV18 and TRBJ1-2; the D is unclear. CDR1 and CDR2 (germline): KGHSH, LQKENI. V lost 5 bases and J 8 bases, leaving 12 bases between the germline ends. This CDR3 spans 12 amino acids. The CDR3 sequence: CASSDGSVGYTF. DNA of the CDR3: TGTGCCAGCTCAGATGGATCCGTAGGCTACACCTTC.

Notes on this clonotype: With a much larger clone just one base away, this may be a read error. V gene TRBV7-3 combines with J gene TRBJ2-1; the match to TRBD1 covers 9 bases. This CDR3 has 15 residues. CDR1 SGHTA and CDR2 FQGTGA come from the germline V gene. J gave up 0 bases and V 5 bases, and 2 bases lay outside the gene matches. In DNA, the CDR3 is TGTGCCAGCAGCACGGACAGGGGCTCCTACAATGAGCAGTTCTTC. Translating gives CASSTDRGSYNEQFF.

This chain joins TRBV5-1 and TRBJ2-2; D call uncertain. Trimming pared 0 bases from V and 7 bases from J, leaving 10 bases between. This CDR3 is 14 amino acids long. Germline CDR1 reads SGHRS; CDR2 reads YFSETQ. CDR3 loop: CASSLDRALGELFF. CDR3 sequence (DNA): TGCGCCAGCAGCTTGGATAGGGCCCTCGGGGAGCTGTTTTTT.

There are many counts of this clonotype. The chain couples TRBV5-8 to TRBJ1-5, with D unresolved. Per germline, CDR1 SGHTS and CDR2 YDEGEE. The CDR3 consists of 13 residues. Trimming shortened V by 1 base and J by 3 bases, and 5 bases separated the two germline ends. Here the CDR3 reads CASSLILNQPQHF. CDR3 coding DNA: TGTGCCAGCAGCTTGATCCTCAATCAGCCCCAGCATTTT.

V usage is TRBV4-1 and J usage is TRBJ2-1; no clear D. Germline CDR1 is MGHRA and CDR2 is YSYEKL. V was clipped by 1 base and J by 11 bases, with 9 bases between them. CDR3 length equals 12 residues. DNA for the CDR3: TGCGCCAGCAGCCAAGCTTCACAGCAGCAGTTCTTC. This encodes CASSQASQQQFF.

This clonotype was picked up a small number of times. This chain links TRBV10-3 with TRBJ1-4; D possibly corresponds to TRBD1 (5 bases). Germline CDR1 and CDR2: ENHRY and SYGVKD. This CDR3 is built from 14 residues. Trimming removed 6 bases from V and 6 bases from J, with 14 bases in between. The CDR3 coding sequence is TGTGCCATCAGCGGGGAAGGGGCCGATGAAAAACTGTTTTTT. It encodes CAISGEGADEKLFF.

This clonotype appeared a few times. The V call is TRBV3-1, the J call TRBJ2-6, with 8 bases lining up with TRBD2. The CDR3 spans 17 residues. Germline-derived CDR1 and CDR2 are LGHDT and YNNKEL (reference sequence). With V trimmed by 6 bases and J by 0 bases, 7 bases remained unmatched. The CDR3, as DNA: TGTGCCAGCAGTCGTGGTAGCGGGGTCTCTGGGGCCAACGTCCTGACTTTC. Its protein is CASSRGSGVSGANVLTF.

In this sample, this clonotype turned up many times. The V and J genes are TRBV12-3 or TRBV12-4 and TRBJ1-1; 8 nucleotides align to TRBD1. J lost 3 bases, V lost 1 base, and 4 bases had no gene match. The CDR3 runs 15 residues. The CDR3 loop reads CASSLGQGMDTEAFF. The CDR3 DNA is TGTGCCAGCAGTTTAGGACAGGGGATGGACACTGAAGCTTTCTTT.

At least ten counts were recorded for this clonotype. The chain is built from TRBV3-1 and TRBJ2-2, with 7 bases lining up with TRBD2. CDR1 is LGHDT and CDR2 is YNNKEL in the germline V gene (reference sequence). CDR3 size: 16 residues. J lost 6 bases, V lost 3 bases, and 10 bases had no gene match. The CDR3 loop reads CASSQASRSGAGELFF. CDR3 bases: TGTGCCAGCAGCCAGGCTAGCCGGAGCGGGGCCGGGGAGCTGTTTTTT.

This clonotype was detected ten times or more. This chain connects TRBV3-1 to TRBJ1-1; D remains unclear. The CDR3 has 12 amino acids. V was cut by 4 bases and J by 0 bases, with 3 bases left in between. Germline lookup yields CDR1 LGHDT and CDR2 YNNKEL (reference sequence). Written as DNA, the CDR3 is TGTGCCAGCAGCCTTGTGAACACTGAAGCTTTCTTT. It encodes CASSLVNTEAFF.

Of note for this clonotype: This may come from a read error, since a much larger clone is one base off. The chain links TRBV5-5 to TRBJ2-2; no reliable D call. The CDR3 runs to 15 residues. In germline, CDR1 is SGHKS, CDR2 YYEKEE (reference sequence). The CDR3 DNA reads TGTGTCAGCAGCTTGGAGAATGCCCGAACCGGGGAGCTGTTTTTT. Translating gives CVSSLENARTGELFF.

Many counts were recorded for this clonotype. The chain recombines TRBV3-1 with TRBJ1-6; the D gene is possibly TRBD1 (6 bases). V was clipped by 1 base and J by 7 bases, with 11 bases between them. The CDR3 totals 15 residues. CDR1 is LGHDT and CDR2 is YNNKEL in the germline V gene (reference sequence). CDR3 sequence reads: CASSQAGGPNSPLHF. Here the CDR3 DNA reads TGTGCCAGCAGCCAAGCCGGGGGCCCCAATTCACCCCTCCACTTT.

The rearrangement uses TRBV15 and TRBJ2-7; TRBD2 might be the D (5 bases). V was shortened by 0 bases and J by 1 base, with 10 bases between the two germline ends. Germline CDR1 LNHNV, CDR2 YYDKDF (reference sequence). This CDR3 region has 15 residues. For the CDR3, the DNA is TGTGCCACCAGCAGAGATAGTGGGGAGTCCTACGAGCAGTACTTC. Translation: CATSRDSGESYEQYF.

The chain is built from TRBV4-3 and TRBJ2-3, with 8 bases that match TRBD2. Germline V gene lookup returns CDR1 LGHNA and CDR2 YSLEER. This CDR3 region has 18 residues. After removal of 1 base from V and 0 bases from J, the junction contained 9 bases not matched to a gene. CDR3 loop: CASSQVGSGGKSTDTQYF. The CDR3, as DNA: TGCGCCAGCAGCCAAGTTGGGTCGGGAGGGAAGAGCACAGATACGCAGTATTTT.

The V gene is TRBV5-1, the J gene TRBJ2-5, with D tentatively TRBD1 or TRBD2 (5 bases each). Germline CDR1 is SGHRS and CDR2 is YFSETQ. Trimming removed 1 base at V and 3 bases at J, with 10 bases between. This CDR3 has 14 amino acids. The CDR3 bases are TGCGCCAGCAGCTTGTGGGACGGGGAAGAGACCCAGTACTTC. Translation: CASSLWDGEETQYF.

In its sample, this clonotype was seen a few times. The CDR3 region is CASSYSTSNSPLHF. In DNA form, the CDR3 reads TGTGCCAGCAGTTACTCGACGAGTAATTCACCCCTCCACTTT. The chain combines TRBV6-2 or TRBV6-3 with TRBJ1-6; D not resolved. V lost 0 bases and J lost 6, with 6 bases in between. This CDR3 contains 14 residues. The germline V gene has CDR1 MNHEY and CDR2 SVGEGT.

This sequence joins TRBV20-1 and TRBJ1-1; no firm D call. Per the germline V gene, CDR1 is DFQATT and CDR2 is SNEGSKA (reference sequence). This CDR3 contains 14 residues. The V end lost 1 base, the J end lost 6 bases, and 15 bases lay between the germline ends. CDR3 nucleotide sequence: TGCAGTGCTAGAGTCCCTAGAGGGTCCGCTGAAGCTTTCTTT. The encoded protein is CSARVPRGSAEAFF.